The TCR beta chain under discussion was sequenced for a study of blood T cell repertoires in COVID-19. About the study: COVID-19 samples, acute and convalescent, were from the United States, Italy and Spain. T cells, B-cell-depleted T cells, or PBMCs provided the cDNA or gDNA that served as material.

The CDR3 spans 14 residues. From germline, CDR1 is MNHEY and CDR2 SVGEGT. Losses at the gene ends were 5 bases for V and 4 bases for J; bases not matched to a gene: 7. Using immunoSEQ multiplex PCR, the repertoire was profiled, and TCRdb retains in-frame clones only, with some absent. The table lists 30,000 to 40,000 clones, over 90% of them singletons. This chain connects TRBV6-2 or TRBV6-3 to TRBJ1-1, with 7 bases aligning to TRBD1. This sequence was found in a human donor in a cohort sampled during active COVID-19. The specimen sequenced was peripheral blood. Written as DNA, the CDR3 is TGTGCCAGCAGTGCCCAGGGACAGCTCACTGAAGCTTTCTTT. As protein: CASSAQGQLTEAFF.